This entry features one TCR beta chain sequence. This clone's antigen is unknown. Base qualities were left out, and no much larger clone turns up one base away. Profiling of TCR beta VDJ combinations and CDR3 sequences used genomic DNA as the template. An Illumina HiSeq 2000 was the platform used for TCR repertoire sequencing. The authors' pipeline ran thus. Repertoire assessment relied on Simpson's diversity index, CDR3 size and DJ length profiles, and TRBV/TRBJ rearrangement plots. Whichever DNA sequence was most abundant in the deep sequencing data was defined as the immunodominant clone. CDR3 amino acid sequences were screened for sharing across subjects and compared with published repertoires and the VDJdb database. TCRdb applied fastp at Q25 and MiXCR to the public reads, then kept only in-frame beta chains. Each CDR3 protein appears once, grouped with its most common genes and DNA. The authors' filters were not applied to this entry. The sample table records a few hundred thousand distinct CDR3 sequences; roughly 53% of these occur just once. 20% of the sample belongs to the ten largest clones.

The sample originates from a study of CD8+CD57+ T cells in acquired aplastic anemia (dated by TCRdb to 2017 to 2018). Study-wide context: A mean of about 3.2 ug of DNA, ranging from roughly 0.18 to 30 ug, was extracted from sorted CD4+ and CD8+ cells. CD8+CD57+ expansion was defined as frequency above the mean frequency observed in healthy subjects. What the work shows at the level of the full study, not this receptor alone: Twenty-nine CD8+ CDR3 sequences were found in both patients and controls but appeared to be highly expressed in patients and within the immunodominant clones of the patients. No significant difference in CD8+ Simpson's diversity was found between patients and healthy controls (P=0.060).

Measured from the cysteine to the phenylalanine, the CDR3 is 13 residues long. Of all the DNA, just the CDR3 is kept, 39 bases in frame from base 1. V was cut back by 7 bases and J by 4 bases, leaving a gap of 13 bases between them. Flow cytometry had shown CD8+CD57+ cell expansion in the patients selected for sequencing. Severe acquired aplastic anemia was diagnosed in all patients according to International Study of Aplastic Anemia and Agranulocytosis and Camitta criteria. No therapy had been received by the patients at the time of blood sampling. In this study, sorted CD4+ and CD8+ T cells from the blood of healthy subjects and of severe aplastic anemia patients had their TCR repertoires deep-sequenced. Patients were enrolled in the USA under clinicaltrials.gov protocols 00001620, 01623167, 00001397, 00071045, 00081523 and 00961064. Ficoll-Paque density gradient centrifugation was used to isolate peripheral blood mononuclear cells. Before DNA was extracted, CD4+ and CD8+ T cells were sorted using either FACS or magnetic beads.

Sequences were obtained from sorted CD4+, CD8+, or CD8+CD57+ T cells (not recorded which) from PBMCs. The sequence derives from a human donor with aplastic anemia. The sequence is built from TRBV12-3 or TRBV12-4 and TRBJ1-1; the D region possibly corresponds to TRBD1 (5 bases align). The nucleotide sequence is TGTGCCAGCAATGCAGGGTTGGGCACTGAAGCTTTCTTT. This is translated as CASNAGLGTEAFF.